This TCR beta chain was identified in a study of CD8 T cells in ankylosing spondylitis. TCRdb itself ran the 5' RACE reads through MiXCR, one entry per CDR3 protein. The profile shows 200,000 to 250,000 distinct CDR3 sequences, roughly a tenth of them singletons. V gave up 0 bases and J gave up 7 bases; unmatched junction bases: 4. Germline V lookup: CDR1 LNHNV, CDR2 YYDKDF (reference sequence). The CDR3 spans 17 residues. The sequence came from a male donor with ankylosing spondylitis or in good health (not recorded which). Sequencing input: blood, either unsorted or a sorted T cell fraction (not recorded which). This chain links TRBV15 with TRBJ2-1; 15 positions agree with TRBD2. The DNA for the CDR3 is TGTGCCACCAGCAGAGATAAGGGACTAGCGGGAGGAAATGAGCAGTTCTTC. This encodes CATSRDKGLAGGNEQFF. The variable domain in full, completed from reference TRBV15 and TRBJ2-1, reads DAMVIQNPRYQVTQFGKPVTLSCSQTLNHNVMYWYQQKSSQAPKLLFHYYDKDFNNEADTPDNFQSRRPNTSFCFLDIRSPGLGDTAMYLCATSRDKGLAGGNEQFFGPGTRLTVL.